These 30 T cell receptor beta chains came from one sample sequenced in a study of Graves' ophthalmopathy and Graves' hyperthyroidism. TCR beta CDR3 regions were amplified from RNA transcripts. Second-round multiplex PCR came after first-round RT-PCR with HTBI primers. TCRdb independently ran MiXCR on the multiplex PCR reads; one entry per CDR3 protein. Found here are just over 600,000 distinct CDR3 sequences, 20% to 25% of them singletons; the top ten hold around 6.5%. The sample was peripheral blood. The receptor set was obtained from a young woman with stable Graves' hyperthyroidism. Some clones in this sample may be carry-over from other donors' samples.

Worth noting for this clonotype: A single base separates this from a much larger clone, so it may be a read error. This chain uses TRBV5-1 with TRBJ1-1; 9 bases align to TRBD1. Per the germline V gene, CDR1 is SGHRS and CDR2 is YFSETQ. The CDR3 runs 14 residues. V dropped 3 bases and J dropped 6; count of bases not matched to a gene: 6. The CDR3 bases are TGCGCCAGCAGCTCGGGACAGGGAATTCCTGAAGCTTTCTTT. Translation gives CASSSGQGIPEAFF.

This clonotype was detected ten times or more. This chain links TRBV19 with TRBJ1-2; D uncertain. The CDR3 consists of 14 residues. The V gene's germline CDR1 is LNHDA and CDR2 SQIVND (reference sequence). V dropped 5 bases and J dropped 4 bases, with 14 bases sitting between them. CDR3 residues: CASSVYMGAYGYTF. The CDR3 DNA reads TGTGCCAGTAGTGTCTACATGGGCGCCTATGGCTACACCTTC. Looking up the rest from reference TRBV19 and TRBJ1-2 gives the full variable domain: DGGITQSPKYLFRKEGQNVTLSCEQNLNHDAMYWYRQDPGQGLRLIYYSQIVNDFQKGDIAEGYSVSREKKESFPLTVTSAQKNPTAFYLCASSVYMGAYGYTFGSGTRLTVV.

This clonotype was seen only once. The rearrangement joins TRBV27 to TRBJ1-1; D gene ambiguous. V was clipped by 6 bases and J by 1 base, with 15 bases between them. This CDR3 comprises 15 residues. Germline values: CDR1 MNHEY, CDR2 SMNVEV (reference sequence). The CDR3 is CASSPGRFTNTEAFF. The CDR3 region has the DNA TGTGCCAGCAGCCCTGGCAGGTTTACGAACACTGAAGCTTTCTTT.

The chain employs TRBV7-8 and TRBJ1-1, with 7 bases lining up with TRBD1. The CDR3 loop spans 16 amino acids. Germline V lookup: CDR1 SGHVS, CDR2 FQNEAQ. The ends lost 1 base at V and 4 bases at J; junction bases unmatched: 9. CDR3 bases: TGTGCCAGCAGCTTAGGCCTAGGGGGCGCCGGCACTGAAGCTTTCTTT. The encoded protein is CASSLGLGGAGTEAFF.

This clonotype showed up many times. This sequence joins TRBV12-3 or TRBV12-4 and TRBJ2-2; no definite D call. This CDR3 is 14 amino acids long. Trimming removed 6 bases from V and 6 bases from J, with 14 bases in between. The CDR3 spells CASSPPQPPGELFF. CDR3 bases: TGTGCCAGCAGCCCGCCGCAGCCGCCCGGGGAGCTGTTTTTT.

This chain joins TRBV14 and TRBJ2-2; D possibly matches TRBD1 or TRBD2 (5 bases each). The CDR3 has 17 residues. CDR1 is SGHDN, CDR2 FVKESK, per germline. Deletions cut 0 bases from V and 3 bases from J, with 14 bases between. The CDR3 loop is CASSQEWQGVDTGELFF. CDR3 DNA sequence: TGTGCCAGCAGCCAAGAGTGGCAGGGAGTCGACACCGGGGAGCTGTTTTTT.

This clonotype was found a few times. The rearrangement links TRBV6-1 to TRBJ1-1; D unresolved. The CDR3 runs to 13 residues. V was shortened by 8 bases and J by 7 bases, with 17 bases between the two germline ends. In germline, CDR1 is MNHNS, CDR2 SASEGT. Here the CDR3 reads CASQNSGDNEAFF. In DNA, the CDR3 is TGTGCCAGCCAAAATAGTGGGGATAATGAAGCTTTCTTT.

In this sample, this clonotype turned up many times. The rearrangement joins TRBV10-1 to TRBJ1-1; a weak D match, TRBD1 (5 bases). The V end was cut by 8 bases, the J end by 4 bases, with 32 bases between. CDR1 WNHNN and CDR2 SYGVQD come from the germline V gene (reference sequence). This CDR3 is 19 amino acids long. The CDR3 sequence: CASGSHSGRENEKGTEAFF. The CDR3 DNA follows: TGCGCCAGCGGGTCCCACTCGGGCAGGGAAAACGAAAAAGGCACTGAAGCTTTCTTT.

In its sample, this clonotype was seen many times. This chain links TRBV6-1 with TRBJ1-5; D call uncertain. Looked up from germline, CDR1 is MNHNS and CDR2 is SASEGT. The CDR3 sequence is 15 residues long. V was trimmed by 4 bases and J by 4 bases, leaving 14 bases between them. The CDR3: CASSADSAGNQPQHF. In DNA form, the CDR3 reads TGTGCCAGCAGTGCCGACTCGGCGGGTAATCAGCCCCAGCATTTT.

This clonotype was seen only a few times. This chain joins TRBV20-1 and TRBJ2-7, with 7 bases identical to TRBD1. Germline-derived CDR1 and CDR2 are DFQATT and SNEGSKA (reference sequence). There are 12 residues in the CDR3. V was clipped by 6 bases and J by 3 bases; unmatched bases: 5. In DNA, the CDR3 is TGCAGTGCCCCGGACAGGAACTACGAGCAGTACTTC. Amino acid sequence: CSAPDRNYEQYF.

The V gene is TRBV7-3, the J gene TRBJ2-2; 7 nucleotides line up with TRBD2. Trimming at V came to 5 bases and at J to 1 base, leaving 10 bases not matched to a gene. This CDR3 is built from 17 residues. Germline V gives CDR1 SGHTA, CDR2 FQGTGA. This CDR3 is CASSPGLFDRNTGELFF. CDR3 sequence (DNA): TGTGCCAGCAGCCCGGGACTATTCGACAGGAACACCGGGGAGCTGTTTTTT.

The CDR3 nucleotides read TGTGCCAGCAGCCCCGGTGGCATCTCCTACGAGCAGTACTTC. Translating it yields CASSPGGISYEQYF. V usage is TRBV6-1 and J usage is TRBJ2-7; no clear D. Per the germline V gene, CDR1 is MNHNS and CDR2 is SASEGT. The germline V and J ends were trimmed by 6 bases and 0 bases, with 12 bases remaining between them. The CDR3 contains 14 residues.

This clonotype was observed at least ten times. The chain employs TRBV12-3 or TRBV12-4 and TRBJ1-1; D call uncertain. V shed 5 bases and J shed 11 bases, with 12 bases lying between them. The CDR3 is made up of 11 amino acids. CDR3 in DNA: TGTGCCAGCAGTCCCCAAGCGCAGGCTTTCTTT. It translates to CASSPQAQAFF.

Many counts were recorded for this clonotype. The gene calls are TRBV28 and TRBJ2-6; 11 bases are shared with TRBD2. The CDR3 length is 18 residues. Germline V gene lookup returns CDR1 MDHEN and CDR2 SYDVKM. V shed 3 bases, J shed 2 bases, and the junction held 6 bases outside the gene matches. The CDR3 region is CASSFALAGGPGANVLTF. The CDR3 DNA follows: TGTGCCAGCAGTTTCGCGCTAGCGGGAGGACCTGGGGCCAACGTCCTGACTTTC. Combining the CDR3 with reference TRBV28 and TRBJ2-6 gives the whole variable domain DVKVTQSSRYLVKRTGEKVFLECVQDMDHENMFWYRQDPGLGLRLIYFSYDVKMKEKGDIPEGYSVSREKKERFSLILESASTNQTSMYLCASSFALAGGPGANVLTFGAGSRLTVL.

Ten or more counts support this clonotype. The genes are TRBV3-1 and TRBJ2-7; weak D call: TRBD2 (5 bases). Germline V gene lookup returns CDR1 LGHDT and CDR2 YNNKEL (reference sequence). Trimming took off 1 base at V and 6 bases at J, with 13 bases between the two ends. CDR3 size: 14 residues. This CDR3 reads CASSQVSLASEQYF. The CDR3 region has the DNA TGTGCCAGCAGCCAAGTTAGTCTAGCCAGCGAGCAGTACTTC.

This clonotype was counted a few times. The chain links TRBV3-1 to TRBJ2-5; D call uncertain. The CDR3 extends over 14 amino acids. Deletions cut 1 base from V and 0 bases from J, with 6 bases between. CDR1 is LGHDT and CDR2 is YNNKEL in the germline V gene (reference sequence). The DNA of the CDR3 is TGTGCCAGCAGCCAAGGGCCCAACCAAGAGACCCAGTACTTC. Translation: CASSQGPNQETQYF.

This clonotype has a handful of counts. This chain joins TRBV4-2 and TRBJ2-5; 10 bases align to TRBD2. With V trimmed by 1 base and J by 5 bases, 10 bases remained unmatched. CDR3 length equals 17 residues. Germline V gene lookup returns CDR1 LGHNA and CDR2 YNFKEQ. CDR3 sequence reads: CASSQAHTLAGLETQYF. CDR3 nucleotides: TGTGCCAGCAGCCAAGCCCACACACTAGCGGGGTTGGAGACCCAGTACTTC.

The genes are TRBV6-1 and TRBJ2-7, with TRBD1 identical over 9 bases. The CDR3 totals 17 residues. J was trimmed by 2 bases and V by 6 bases; bases with no gene match: 14. Germline values: CDR1 MNHNS, CDR2 SASEGT. The CDR3 DNA sequence: TGTGCCAGCAGCCCTTCTAGTCAGACAGGGGGGCCCTACGAGCAGTACTTC. This translates into CASSPSSQTGGPYEQYF.

This clonotype was detected only a few times. The chain joins TRBV27 to TRBJ2-7, with TRBD2 as a possible D gene (6 bases). The V end lost 8 bases, the J end lost 6 bases, and 17 bases lay between the germline ends. The CDR3 spans 13 residues. From germline, CDR1 is MNHEY and CDR2 SMNVEV (reference sequence). CDR3 region: CASAPAGPREQYF. CDR3 DNA: TGTGCCAGCGCACCCGCGGGGCCTCGCGAGCAGTACTTC.

The table lists this clonotype with many counts. The J gene is TRBJ1-2, the V gene TRBV6-5, with 7 bases aligning to TRBD1. CDR1 and CDR2 (germline): MNHEY, SVGAGI. V lost 4 bases to trimming and J lost 8 bases; unmatched junction nucleotides: 7. CDR3 length: 13 amino acids. The CDR3 coding sequence is TGTGCCAGCAGTTCCTCGGGCAGGGGGGGCTACACCTTC. It encodes CASSSSGRGGYTF.

This clonotype occurred many times. The chain recombines TRBV27 with TRBJ1-5; 7 bases agree with TRBD1. The germline V gene has CDR1 MNHEY and CDR2 SMNVEV (reference sequence). The CDR3 runs 18 residues. The ends lost 2 bases at V and 0 bases at J; junction bases unmatched: 10. CDR3 region: CASSLDGQVIYSNQPQHF. CDR3 in DNA: TGTGCCAGCAGTTTAGACGGACAGGTGATCTATAGCAATCAGCCCCAGCATTTT.

This clonotype came up many times. The chain links TRBV20-1 to TRBJ2-3; D might be TRBD1 or TRBD2, each matching 5 bases. The CDR3 consists of 14 residues. The germline CDR1 and CDR2 sequences are DFQATT and SNEGSKA (reference sequence). V was pared by 3 bases and J by 0 bases, with 10 bases between. Here the CDR3 DNA reads TGCAGTGCTAGGGACCGGGACAGCACAGATACGCAGTATTTT. Its protein is CSARDRDSTDTQYF.

This clonotype was counted at least ten times. The rearrangement links TRBV2 to TRBJ2-5; 8 bases align to TRBD2. CDR1 and CDR2 from the germline V gene are SNHLY and FYNNEI. CDR3 length: 15 amino acids. Unmatched junction bases numbered 13, after V lost 6 bases and J lost 7 bases. CDR3 region: CASSPGVAGPPTQYF. For the CDR3, the DNA is TGTGCCAGCAGCCCCGGGGTAGCGGGGCCCCCGACCCAGTACTTC.

This clonotype was counted a few times. The V gene is TRBV6-1, the J gene TRBJ2-3, with a weak D call TRBD1 (6 bases). In germline, CDR1 is MNHNS, CDR2 SASEGT. The CDR3 loop spans 16 amino acids. With 7 bases removed from V and 2 bases from J, the gap between germline ends came to 19 bases. As DNA, the CDR3 is TGTGCCAGCAACCCTCACGGACAGCCCATCACAGATACGCAGTATTTT. It yields the protein CASNPHGQPITDTQYF.

This clonotype was seen ten or more times. The V and J genes are TRBV6-1 and TRBJ2-4, with D tentatively TRBD2 (6 bases). V was trimmed by 7 bases and J by 0 bases, leaving 7 bases between them. Germline CDR1 is MNHNS and CDR2 is SASEGT. This CDR3 spans 13 amino acids. The DNA for the CDR3 is TGTGCCAGCAAGGGACTAGCCAAAAACATTCAGTACTTC. This gives the protein CASKGLAKNIQYF.

J is TRBJ2-7 and V is TRBV12-3 or TRBV12-4; the D gene is possibly TRBD2 (6 bases). The V and J ends lost 4 bases and 0 bases respectively, with 16 bases between them. This CDR3 contains 16 residues. The CDR3 coding sequence is TGTGCCAGCAGTTCCCCATATCGGGGGAGCTCCTACGAGCAGTACTTC. Encoded protein: CASSSPYRGSSYEQYF.

The J gene is TRBJ1-1, the V gene TRBV13; D perhaps matches TRBD1 (6 bases). Trimming removed 0 bases from V and 7 bases from J, with 12 bases in between. This CDR3 has 14 amino acids. The germline gives CDR1 PRHDT, CDR2 FYEKMQ (reference sequence). The CDR3 region has the DNA TGTGCCAGCAGCTTAGGAGCAGGGGCCGGTGAAGCTTTCTTT. Translated: CASSLGAGAGEAFF.

This clonotype was observed at least ten times. The V call is TRBV28, the J call TRBJ2-7; no clear D. The CDR3 is 13 residues long. Trimming removed 6 bases at V and 0 bases at J, with 9 bases between. Germline V gene data show CDR1 as MDHEN and CDR2 as SYDVKM. The CDR3 DNA is TGTGCCAGCAGAGTTCTACCCTCCTACGAGCAGTACTTC. This sequence encodes CASRVLPSYEQYF.

The genes are TRBV20-1 and TRBJ1-3; no clear D. Trimming took 1 base from V and 4 from J, leaving 11 bases between them. Germline V CDR1 and CDR2: DFQATT, SNEGSKA (reference sequence). The CDR3 length is 14 residues. CDR3 protein: CSARVPSFGNTIYF. The DNA for the CDR3 is TGCAGTGCTAGAGTCCCATCCTTCGGAAACACCATATATTTT.

This clonotype was recorded many times. The rearrangement uses TRBV18 and TRBJ1-6, with D perhaps matching TRBD1 (5 bases). Deletions cut 2 bases from V and 7 bases from J, with 9 bases between. This CDR3 has 14 residues. The V gene's germline CDR1 is KGHSH and CDR2 LQKENI. CDR3 nucleotides: TGTGCCAGCTCACCAGGACACCAAAATTCACCCCTCCACTTT. Its protein is CASSPGHQNSPLHF.